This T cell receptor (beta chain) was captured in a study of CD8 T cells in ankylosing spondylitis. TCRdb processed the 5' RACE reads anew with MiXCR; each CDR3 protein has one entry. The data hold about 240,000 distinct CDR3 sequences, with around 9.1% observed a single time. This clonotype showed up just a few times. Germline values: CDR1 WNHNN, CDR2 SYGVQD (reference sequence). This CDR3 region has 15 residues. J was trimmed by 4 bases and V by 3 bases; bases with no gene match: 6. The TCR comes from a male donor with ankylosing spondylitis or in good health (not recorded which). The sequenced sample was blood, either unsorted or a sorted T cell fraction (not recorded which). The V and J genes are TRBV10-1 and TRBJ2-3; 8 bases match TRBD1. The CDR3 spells CASSDHRGNSDTQYF. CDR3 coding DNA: TGCGCCAGCAGTGACCACAGGGGGAATTCAGATACGCAGTATTTT.